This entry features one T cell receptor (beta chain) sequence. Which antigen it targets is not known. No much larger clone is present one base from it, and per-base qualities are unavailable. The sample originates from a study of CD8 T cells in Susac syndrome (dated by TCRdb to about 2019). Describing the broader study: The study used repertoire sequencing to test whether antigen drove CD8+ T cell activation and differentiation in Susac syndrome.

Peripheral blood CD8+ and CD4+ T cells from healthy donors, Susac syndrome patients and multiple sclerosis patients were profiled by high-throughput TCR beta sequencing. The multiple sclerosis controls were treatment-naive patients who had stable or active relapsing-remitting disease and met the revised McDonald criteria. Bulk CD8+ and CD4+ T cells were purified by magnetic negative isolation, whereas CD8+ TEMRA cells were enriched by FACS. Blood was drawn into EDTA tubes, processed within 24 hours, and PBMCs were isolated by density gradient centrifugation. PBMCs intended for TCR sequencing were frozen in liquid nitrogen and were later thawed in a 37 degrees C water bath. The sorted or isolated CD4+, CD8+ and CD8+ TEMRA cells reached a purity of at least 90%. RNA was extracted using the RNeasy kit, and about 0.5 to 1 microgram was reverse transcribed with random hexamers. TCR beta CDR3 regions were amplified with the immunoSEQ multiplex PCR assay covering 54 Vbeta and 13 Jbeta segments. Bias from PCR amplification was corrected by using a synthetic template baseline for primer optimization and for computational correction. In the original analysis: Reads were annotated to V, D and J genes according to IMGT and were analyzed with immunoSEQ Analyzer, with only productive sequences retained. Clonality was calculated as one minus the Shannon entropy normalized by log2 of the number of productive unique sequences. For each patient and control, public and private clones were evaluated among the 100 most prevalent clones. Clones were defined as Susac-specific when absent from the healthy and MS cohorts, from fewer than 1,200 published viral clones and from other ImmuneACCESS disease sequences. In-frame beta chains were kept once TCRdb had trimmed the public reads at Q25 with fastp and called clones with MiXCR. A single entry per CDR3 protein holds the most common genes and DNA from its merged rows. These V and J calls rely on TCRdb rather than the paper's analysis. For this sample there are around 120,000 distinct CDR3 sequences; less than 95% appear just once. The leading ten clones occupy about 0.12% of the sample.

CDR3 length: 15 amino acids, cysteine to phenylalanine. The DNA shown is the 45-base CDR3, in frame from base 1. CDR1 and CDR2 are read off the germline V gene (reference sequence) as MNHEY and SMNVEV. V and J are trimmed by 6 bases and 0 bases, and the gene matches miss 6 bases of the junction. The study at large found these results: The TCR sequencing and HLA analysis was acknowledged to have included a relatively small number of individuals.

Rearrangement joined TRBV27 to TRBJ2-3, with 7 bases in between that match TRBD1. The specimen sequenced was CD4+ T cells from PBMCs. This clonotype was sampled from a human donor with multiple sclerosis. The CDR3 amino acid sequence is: CASRQGYVSTDTQYF. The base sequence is TGTGCCAGCAGACAGGGGTATGTGAGCACAGATACGCAGTATTTT.